Shown below are 9 T cell receptor beta chains from a single sample sequenced in a study of blood T cell repertoires in COVID-19. The method was immunoSEQ multiplex PCR; TCRdb's version includes in-frame clones alone and lacks a portion of them. The sample shows just over 90,000 clones, around 80% of them seen only once. Input material: peripheral blood. These TCRs come from an older man with acute or convalescent COVID-19.

The chain couples TRBV18 to TRBJ2-7; 7 bases are shared with TRBD1. V shed 3 bases and J 5 bases; nucleotides not matched to a gene: 10. CDR3 size: 15 residues. Germline-derived CDR1 and CDR2 are KGHSH and LQKENI. CDR3 protein: CASSPGTAVGNEQYF. The CDR3 DNA reads TGTGCCAGCTCACCTGGGACAGCGGTGGGGAACGAGCAGTACTTC.

This chain links TRBV2 with TRBJ2-7; possible D gene TRBD1, 6 bases. The germline V and J ends were trimmed by 7 bases and 0 bases, with 13 bases remaining between them. Germline CDR1 is SNHLY and CDR2 is FYNNEI. This CDR3 is 14 amino acids long. In DNA form, the CDR3 reads TGTGCCAGCATGGAGACAGGCATCTCCTACGAGCAGTACGTC. Translated: CASMETGISYEQYV.

This clone was counted once. V is TRBV7-6 and J is TRBJ1-6, with a possible D match to TRBD1 (5 bases). There are 15 residues in the CDR3. CDR1 SGHVS and CDR2 FNYEAQ come from the germline V gene. Trimming stripped 4 bases from V and 5 bases from J, with 12 bases between. CDR3 sequence (DNA): TGTGCCAGCAGCTCCCGGACACTGGATAATTCACCCCTCCACTTT. Translation: CASSSRTLDNSPLHF.

The chain combines TRBV9 with TRBJ2-1; D gene unclear. V was pared by 0 bases and J by 7 bases, with 14 bases between. The CDR3 loop spans 15 amino acids. Germline-derived CDR1 and CDR2 are SGDLS and YYNGEE. The CDR3 DNA is TGTGCCAGCAGCGTAGATCGAGGTTCGGGTAATGAGCAGTTCTTC. Its protein product is CASSVDRGSGNEQFF.

This sequence joins TRBV5-1 and TRBJ1-1; 8 bases map to TRBD1. The V gene end was trimmed by 5 bases and the J gene end by 2 bases; junction bases not matched to a gene: 8. This CDR3 region has 15 residues. The germline gives CDR1 SGHRS, CDR2 YFSETQ. The CDR3 DNA sequence: TGCGCCAGCAGGGGGATTCAGGGGGCTAACACTGAAGCTTTCTTT. It encodes CASRGIQGANTEAFF.

This chain links TRBV28 with TRBJ1-2; no firm D call. V lost 8 bases and J 0 bases, leaving 25 bases between the germline ends. The germline gives CDR1 MDHEN, CDR2 SYDVKM. This CDR3 contains 18 residues. The CDR3 protein is CASGSSQFSVDPNYGYTF. CDR3 nucleotide sequence: TGTGCCAGCGGTTCGTCACAGTTTTCAGTAGACCCTAACTATGGCTACACCTTC.

The V gene is TRBV2, the J gene TRBJ1-1; perhaps TRBD1 as D (6 bases). The germline V and J ends were trimmed by 1 base and 4 bases, with 10 bases remaining between them. The CDR3 runs to 14 residues. The V gene's germline CDR1 is SNHLY and CDR2 FYNNEI. CDR3: CASSEVMGATEAFF. CDR3 nucleotides: TGTGCCAGCAGTGAAGTCATGGGGGCCACTGAAGCTTTCTTT.

Turning to this clone: This same CDR3 is encoded by further DNA sequences in the sample. J is TRBJ1-1 and V is TRBV18; no firm D call. V was trimmed by 4 bases and J by 2 bases, leaving 5 bases between them. The V gene's germline CDR1 is KGHSH and CDR2 LQKENI. The CDR3 loop spans 12 amino acids. The CDR3 loop reads CASSRGNTEAFF. As DNA, the CDR3 is TGTGCCAGCTCACGCGGAAACACTGAAGCTTTCTTT.

The chain couples TRBV6-6 to TRBJ2-5; TRBD2 matches at 8 bases. Germline CDR1 and CDR2: MNHNY and SVGAGI (reference sequence). The junction had 16 bases not matched to a gene; V was cut back by 5 bases and J by 5 bases. The CDR3 sequence is 17 residues long. The CDR3 spells CASSQKRGRPAGETQYF. In nucleotides, the CDR3 is TGTGCCAGCAGTCAAAAGCGGGGGCGACCAGCGGGGGAGACCCAGTACTTC.